A single sample is the source of the 21 T cell receptor beta chains below, sequenced in a study of kidney transplant recipient with SARS-CoV-2 infection. MiXCR, applied by TCRdb to the reads, yields one record per CDR3 protein. The sample lists under 250,000 distinct CDR3 sequences; roughly 26% were seen once. Sequencing used a blood sample, obtained at baseline and on day 111 from a kidney transplant recipient. Receptors originate from a male patient between 25 and 40 years old who had COVID-19 and was a kidney transplant recipient. Some of the T cells might come from the graft donor.

This clonotype was found many times. The V gene is TRBV5-6, the J gene TRBJ2-2; D uncertain. In germline, CDR1 is SGHDT, CDR2 YYEEEE. Trimming took 1 base from V and 1 from J, leaving 5 bases between them. The CDR3 totals 14 residues. The CDR3 DNA follows: TGTGCCAGCAGCTTGAGAGGGAACACCGGGGAGCTGTTTTTT. It translates to CASSLRGNTGELFF.

Ten or more counts support this clonotype. The V gene is TRBV6-1, the J gene TRBJ1-2; 9 nucleotides agree with TRBD1. This CDR3 has 15 amino acids. V lost 2 bases to trimming and J lost 5 bases; unmatched junction nucleotides: 6. Germline lookup yields CDR1 MNHNS and CDR2 SASEGT. In DNA, the CDR3 is TGTGCCAGCAGTGAATTGGACAGGGGAGCGTATGGCTACACCTTC. It is translated as CASSELDRGAYGYTF.

A remark on this clonotype: Since no conserved phenylalanine or tryptophan closes the CDR3, a read error is the likely cause. V gene TRBV5-5 combines with J gene TRBJ1-2; D unclear. V was clipped by 4 bases and J by 4 bases, with 20 bases between them. The CDR3 is made up of 16 amino acids. In germline, CDR1 is SGHKS, CDR2 YYEKEE (reference sequence). The CDR3 region has the DNA TGTGCCAGCAGCCACCTTGTCTCGCGAAAGACCTATGGCTACACCTCC. This codes for CASSHLVSRKTYGYTS.

This clonotype has a count of ten or more. CDR3 residues: CASSVVRLRRKTYGYTF. Written as DNA, the CDR3 is TGCGCCAGCAGTGTCGTGAGGCTACGCAGAAAGACCTATGGCTACACCTTC. The V call is TRBV23-1, the J call TRBJ1-2, with D unclear. TRBV23-1 has ORF status, its function being uncertain. V lost 5 bases and J lost 4, with 23 bases in between. This CDR3 is 17 amino acids long.

On this clonotype itself: A read error may be the cause here, since a much bigger clone is one base away. The chain employs TRBV7-9 and TRBJ2-3; no definite D call. The J call is doubtful: the DNA matches TRBJ1-5 better. Germline V gives CDR1 SEHNR, CDR2 FQNEAQ (reference sequence). This CDR3 spans 13 amino acids. This CDR3 is CASTATSTDTQHF. The CDR3 DNA reads TGTGCCAGCACTGCGACTAGCACAGATACGCAGCATTTT.

This chain connects TRBV28 to TRBJ2-4, with D hard to call. The V end was cut by 4 bases, the J end by 8 bases, with 6 bases between. CDR1 is MDHEN and CDR2 is SYDVKM in the germline V gene. The length of the CDR3 is 11 residues. The CDR3 DNA reads as TGTGCCAGCAGTTCCGTCGACATTCAGTACTTC. It encodes CASSSVDIQYF.

In regard to this clonotype: A much larger clone sits a single nucleotide away, making a read error possible. The chain links TRBV5-4 to TRBJ1-4, with D maybe TRBD1 (6 bases). Germline V lookup: CDR1 SGHNT, CDR2 YYREEE (reference sequence). This CDR3 region has 14 residues. Trimming removed 4 bases from V and 11 bases from J, with 18 bases in between. For the CDR3, the DNA is TGTGCCAGCAGCGCTAAGGGGGGAAGTGACAAACTGTTTTTT. Translated, it gives CASSAKGGSDKLFF.

A few counts support this clonotype. The chain carries TRBV11-2 and TRBJ2-5; the D call may be TRBD1 or TRBD2 (6 bases each). The germline V gene has CDR1 SGHAT and CDR2 FQNNGV. Trimming removed 0 bases from V and 6 bases from J, with 11 bases in between. The CDR3 length is 14 residues. The CDR3 is CASSLERGAKTQYF. CDR3 bases: TGTGCCAGCAGCTTAGAAAGGGGGGCCAAGACCCAGTACTTC.

Concerning this clonotype: A much more abundant neighbour one base away suggests this may be a read error. The chain is built from TRBV7-9 and TRBJ2-7; possible D gene TRBD2, 5 bases. The length of the CDR3 is 13 residues. From germline, CDR1 is SEHNR and CDR2 FQNEAQ (reference sequence). For the CDR3, the DNA is TGTGCCGGCAGCTTATCGGGGTTGTACGAGCAGTACTTC. The encoded protein is CAGSLSGLYEQYF.

The count of this clonotype is one. Just one base apart from a much larger clone, this may be a read error. This chain connects TRBV6-1 to TRBJ1-2; 7 positions agree with TRBD1. Unmatched junction bases numbered 7, after V lost 2 bases and J lost 1 base. CDR1 is MNHNS, CDR2 SASEGT, per germline. CDR3 length equals 16 residues. The CDR3 DNA sequence: TGTGCCAGCAGTGAAAGGCAGGGGGTCGGTAACTATGGCTACACCTTC. It codes for CASSERQGVGNYGYTF.

As concerns this clonotype: A much larger clone is a single base away; this may be a read error. The chain recombines TRBV10-1 with TRBJ2-3, with D perhaps matching TRBD1 (5 bases). The J call could be wrong; TRBJ1-5 is a better fit for the DNA end. Germline lookup yields CDR1 WNHNN and CDR2 SYGVQD (reference sequence). The CDR3 runs 14 residues. CDR3 residues: CATRRGGSTDTQHF. CDR3 nucleotides: TGCGCCACCCGACGGGGCGGGAGCACAGATACGCAGCATTTT.

This clonotype was seen many times. V usage is TRBV3-1 and J usage is TRBJ2-5; D is unresolved. This CDR3 is 17 amino acids long. Germline-derived CDR1 and CDR2 are LGHDT and YNNKEL (reference sequence). V gave up 5 bases and J gave up 5 bases, with 24 bases separating them. The CDR3 DNA is TGTGCCAGCAGCGGGCCCGGTCCCATTTCTTTCTCTGAGACCCAGTACTTC. As protein: CASSGPGPISFSETQYF.

Concerning this clonotype itself: A single base separates this from a much larger clone, so it may be a read error. The rearrangement links TRBV20-1 to TRBJ1-1; D may be TRBD1 (5 bases). The CDR3 has 15 amino acids. CDR1 is DFQATT, CDR2 SNEGSKA, per germline (reference sequence). CDR3 nucleotide sequence: TGCAGTGCTAAGGGAGGTGGGGGGGAGAACACTGAAGCTTCCTTT. It encodes CSAKGGGGENTEASF.

This clonotype was counted a few times. The DNA of the CDR3 is TGTGCCAGCAGTAGAAACCGGGACAGACTACCCAATGAGCAGTTCTTC. It encodes CASSRNRDRLPNEQFF. The chain employs TRBV6-5 and TRBJ2-1, with 7 nucleotides matching TRBD1. V lost 5 bases to trimming and J lost 6 bases; unmatched junction nucleotides: 13. Germline V gene data show CDR1 as MNHEY and CDR2 as SVGAGI. The CDR3 is made up of 16 amino acids.

This clonotype was found many times. The J gene is TRBJ1-2, the V gene TRBV24-1; D is unclear. The CDR3 loop spans 17 amino acids. Trimming cost V 5 bases and J 4 bases, with 22 bases left between them. Germline V gives CDR1 KGHDR, CDR2 SFDVKD. Here the CDR3 reads CATSGDVSTRKTYGYTF. Written as DNA, the CDR3 is TGTGCCACCAGTGGTGACGTTAGTACCAGAAAGACCTATGGCTACACCTTC.

Concerning this clonotype itself: A much larger clone differs by one base, so this may be a read error. The genes are TRBV27 and TRBJ1-6; 7 bases agree with TRBD1. Germline V CDR1 and CDR2: MNHEY, SMNVEV (reference sequence). The CDR3 is 15 residues long. This CDR3 reads CACSPTGVLNSPLHF. In nucleotides, the CDR3 is TGTGCCTGCAGCCCTACAGGGGTCCTCAATTCACCCCTCCACTTT.

Comments on this clonotype: The limits of the CDR3 on the DNA are not certain, so only TCRdb's listed CDR3 is given. V is TRBV6-2 or TRBV6-3 and J is TRBJ1-2. The CDR3 has 17 residues if both end residues are counted. Germline V gene lookup returns CDR1 MNHEY and CDR2 SVGEGT. The CDR3 reads CAGSSEACIGKTYGCTF.

About this clonotype itself: With a much larger clone just one base away, this may be a read error. Since no conserved phenylalanine or tryptophan closes the CDR3, a read error is the likely cause. The V call is TRBV23-1, the J call TRBJ1-2; the D is unclear. Being an ORF, TRBV23-1 has a function that is uncertain. Trimming cost V 5 bases and J 4 bases, with 23 bases left between them. This CDR3 region has 17 residues. The CDR3 nucleotides are TGCGCCAGCAGTGTTTTGTTGCTACGCAGAAAGACCTATGGCTACACCCTC. It encodes CASSVLLLRRKTYGYTL.

This clonotype was counted at least ten times. The rearrangement uses TRBV3-1 and TRBJ2-5; D remains unclear. From germline, CDR1 is LGHDT and CDR2 YNNKEL (reference sequence). The CDR3 has 17 amino acids. V lost 5 bases and J 5 bases, leaving 24 bases between the germline ends. This CDR3 is CASSSNCPISFSETQYF. The CDR3 nucleotides are TGTGCCAGCAGCTCAAACTGTCCCATTTCTTTCTCTGAGACCCAGTACTTC.

This clonotype was counted only a few times. This rearrangement joins TRBV28 to TRBJ2-1, with 11 bases fitting TRBD2. V shed 5 bases and J 7 bases; nucleotides not matched to a gene: 7. The CDR3 spans 15 residues. Germline lookup yields CDR1 MDHEN and CDR2 SYDVKM. The CDR3 DNA follows: TGTGCCAGCAGTATACTAGCGGGAGCTTGGAATGAGCAGTTCTTC. This sequence encodes CASSILAGAWNEQFF.

This clonotype appeared many times. V usage is TRBV20-1 and J usage is TRBJ1-2; D uncertain. V gave up 5 bases and J gave up 4 bases, with 23 bases separating them. This CDR3 comprises 16 residues. Germline V gene sequence: CDR1 DFQATT, CDR2 SNEGSKA (reference sequence). CDR3 sequence reads: CSAETLLFRKTYGYTF. CDR3 nucleotide sequence: TGCAGTGCTGAGACCTTGCTGTTTCGAAAGACCTATGGCTACACCTTC.